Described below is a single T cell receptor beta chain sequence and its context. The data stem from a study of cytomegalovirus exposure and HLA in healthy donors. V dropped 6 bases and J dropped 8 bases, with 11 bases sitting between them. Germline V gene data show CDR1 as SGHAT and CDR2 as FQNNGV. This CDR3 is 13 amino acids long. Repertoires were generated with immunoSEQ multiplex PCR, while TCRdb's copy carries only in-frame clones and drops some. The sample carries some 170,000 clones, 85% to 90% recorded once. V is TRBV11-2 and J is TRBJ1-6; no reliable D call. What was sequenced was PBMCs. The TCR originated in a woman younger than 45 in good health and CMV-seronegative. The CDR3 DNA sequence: TGTGCCAGCAGACAGAGACTTGATTCACCCCTCCACTTT. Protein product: CASRQRLDSPLHF.